This T cell receptor (beta chain) stems from a study of blood T cell repertoires in COVID-19. Clones were read by immunoSEQ multiplex PCR, and TCRdb kept only the in-frame ones, dropping some. Of fewer than 300,000 clones in the sample, 82% were seen once. J gave up 4 bases and V 7 bases, and 5 bases lay outside the gene matches. The CDR3 loop spans 13 amino acids. Germline assignment: CDR1 MGHDK and CDR2 SYGVNS. The sequenced sample consisted of peripheral blood. The genes are TRBV25-1 and TRBJ1-1, with TRBD1 identical over 8 bases. The receptor's source is a woman aged 18-35 years with acute or convalescent COVID-19. This CDR3 reads CASTTTGVTEAFF. CDR3 DNA: TGTGCCAGCACCACGACAGGGGTCACTGAAGCTTTCTTT. Full variable domain (remainder filled in from reference TRBV25-1 and TRBJ1-1): EADIYQTPRYLVIGTGKKITLECSQTMGHDKMYWYQQDPGMELHLIHYSYGVNSTEKGDLSSESTVSRIRTEHFPLTLESARPSHTSQYLCASTTTGVTEAFFGQGTRLTVV.